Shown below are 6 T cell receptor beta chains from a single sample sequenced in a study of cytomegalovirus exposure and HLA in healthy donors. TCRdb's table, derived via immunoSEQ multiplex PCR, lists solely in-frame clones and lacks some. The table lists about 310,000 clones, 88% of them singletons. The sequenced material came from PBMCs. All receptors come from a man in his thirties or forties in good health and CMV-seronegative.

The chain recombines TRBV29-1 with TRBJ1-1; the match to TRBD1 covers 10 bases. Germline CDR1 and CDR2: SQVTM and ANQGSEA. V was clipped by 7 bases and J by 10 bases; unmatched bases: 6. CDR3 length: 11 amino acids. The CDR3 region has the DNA TGCAGCGGCAAGGGACAGGGGCCAGCTTTCTTT. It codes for CSGKGQGPAFF.

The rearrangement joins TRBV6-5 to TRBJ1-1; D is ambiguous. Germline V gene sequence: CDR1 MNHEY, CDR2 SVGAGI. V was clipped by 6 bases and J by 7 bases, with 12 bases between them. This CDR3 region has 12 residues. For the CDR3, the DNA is TGTGCCAGCAGGCCCCCCGTCGGTGAAGCTTTCTTT. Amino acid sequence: CASRPPVGEAFF.

The CDR3 here is CASSLAGHGQETQYF. The CDR3 DNA follows: TGTGCCAGCAGCTTAGCGGGACACGGCCAAGAGACCCAGTACTTC. The rearrangement links TRBV7-9 to TRBJ2-5; D possibly corresponds to TRBD1 (6 bases). CDR1 and CDR2 from the germline V gene are SEHNR and FQNEAQ (reference sequence). V lost 0 bases to trimming and J lost 1 base, with 9 bases between them. The CDR3 has 15 amino acids. The full variable domain, in which reference TRBV7-9 and TRBJ2-5 provide the parts outside the CDR3, is DTGVSQNPRHKITKRGQNVTFRCDPISEHNRLYWYRQTLGQGPEFLTYFQNEAQLEKSRLLSDRFSAERPKGSFSTLEIQRTEQGDSAMYLCASSLAGHGQETQYFGPGTRLLVL.

The DNA of the CDR3 is TGTGCCAGCAGTTACTCGACTAGCGGGGGGGAAGATACGCAGTATTTT. Its protein is CASSYSTSGGEDTQYF. The gene calls are TRBV6-6 and TRBJ2-3; 14 bases match TRBD2. After removal of 0 bases from V and 5 bases from J, the junction contained 1 base not matched to a gene. Germline assignment: CDR1 MNHNY and CDR2 SVGAGI (reference sequence). The CDR3 is 16 amino acids.

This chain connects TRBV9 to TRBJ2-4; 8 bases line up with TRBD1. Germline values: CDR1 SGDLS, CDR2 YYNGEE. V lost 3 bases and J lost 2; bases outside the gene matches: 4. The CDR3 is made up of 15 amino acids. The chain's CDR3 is CASSGDRGSKNIQYF. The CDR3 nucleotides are TGTGCCAGCAGCGGCGACAGGGGTTCCAAAAACATTCAGTACTTC. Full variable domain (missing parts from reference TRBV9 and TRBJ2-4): DSGVTQTPKHLITATGQRVTLRCSPRSGDLSVYWYQQSLDQGLQFLIQYYNGEERAKGNILERFSAQQFPDLHSELNLSSLELGDSALYFCASSGDRGSKNIQYFGAGTRLSVL.

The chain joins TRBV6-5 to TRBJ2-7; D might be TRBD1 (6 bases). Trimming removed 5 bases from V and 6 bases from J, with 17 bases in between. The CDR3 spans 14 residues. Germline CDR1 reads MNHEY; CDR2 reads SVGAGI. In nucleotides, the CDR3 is TGTGCCAGCAGTAACGACAGGAACCGGTTCGAGCAGTACTTC. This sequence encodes CASSNDRNRFEQYF.